This TCR beta chain appears in the sequencing data of a study of cytomegalovirus exposure and HLA in healthy donors. Findings and caveats of the study: TCR sequences were mostly rare, though some public TCRs occurred in many donors. Researchers catalogued about 150 TCR beta chains as cytomegalovirus-associated.

A remark on this clone: The antigen is not known.

The PCR used 60 Vbeta and 13 Jbeta primers. Libraries were prepared by immunoSEQ multiplex PCR; TCRdb keeps only in-frame clonotypes and omits some of them. There are over 100,000 clones in the sample, with approximately 1.6% held by the top ten. Trimming cost V 4 bases and J 3 bases; bases outside gene matches: 7. The CDR3 is 17 residues long. Germline V gene sequence: CDR1 SGHTA, CDR2 FQGTGA. Sequenced: PBMCs. The chain joins TRBV7-3 to TRBJ2-3; 13 nucleotides match TRBD2. The receptor was isolated from a middle-aged woman in good health and CMV-seropositive. The CDR3 is CASSSEPLAGGTDTQYF. The CDR3 region has the DNA TGTGCCAGCAGCTCCGAACCACTAGCGGGAGGGACAGATACGCAGTATTTT.